These 18 T cell receptor beta chains came from one sample sequenced in a study of tumor and adjacent non-tumor tissue in lung cancer. The library came from three nested PCR rounds adapted from ARM-PCR protocols. TCRdb re-derived calls from the multiplex PCR reads in MiXCR, one entry per CDR3 protein. In the table there are under 45,000 distinct CDR3 sequences, roughly 60% of which are singletons. No cell sorting was done before RNA was extracted from the tissue. Distant lung tissue was collected more than 3 cm away from the tumor edge. The sequenced sample was distant non-tumor lung tissue. These receptors were taken from a man aged 50 to 59 with non-small cell lung cancer.

Details on this clonotype: At one boundary the junction diverges from the germline segment, which might be a read error. DNA of the CDR3: TGCGCCAGCAGCCAAGATTCGGGTCATTCAACAGGAGACACCATACATTTT. Its protein product is CASSQDSGHSTGDTIHF. The V gene is TRBV4-1, the J gene TRBJ1-3; D might be TRBD1 (5 bases). Germline V CDR1 and CDR2: MGHRA, YSYEKL. The CDR3 has 17 amino acids.

On this clonotype itself: Because the CDR3 is missing its conserved closing phenylalanine or tryptophan, this is likely a read error. The DNA is omitted, as the CDR3 cannot be located on it reliably, and the CDR3 follows TCRdb's listing. The chain carries TRBV11-3 and TRBJ2-7; the tabulated D call, TRBD1, remains unverified against the DNA. The CDR3 adds up to 15 amino acids, both ends counted. Per germline, CDR1 SGHNT and CDR2 YENEEA. The CDR3 here is CASSLDAPSWRGGAT.

As concerns this clonotype: The conserved final phenylalanine or tryptophan is absent from the CDR3, which likely points to a read error. V usage is TRBV11-3 and J usage is TRBJ2-1; D unclear. The CDR3 is 12 amino acids. Trimming removed 5 bases from V and 7 bases from J, with 9 bases in between. CDR1 and CDR2 (germline): SGHNT, YENEEA. The CDR3, as DNA: TGTGCCAGCAGCCAGACCGATAATGAGCAGTTCTAC. Amino acid sequence: CASSQTDNEQFY.

The rearrangement joins TRBV6-1 to TRBJ2-2; no reliable D call. V shed 7 bases and J shed 5 bases, with 29 bases lying between them. The CDR3 is 19 residues long. The germline gives CDR1 MNHNS, CDR2 SASEGT. The DNA of the CDR3 is TGTGCCAGCAATGTTTATTGGCCCGCTGCCGCCACCCTTACCGGGGAGCTGTTTTTT. Its protein is CASNVYWPAAATLTGELFF.

In the case of this clonotype: Being one base from a much bigger clone, this may be a read error. Written as DNA, the CDR3 is TGCGCCAGCAGTGGTCAGCAAGGTGCCGACGAGCATTACTTC. Translated: CASSGQQGADEHYF. The chain employs TRBV10-2 and TRBJ2-7; D remains ambiguous. Germline V gene sequence: CDR1 WSHSY, CDR2 SAAADI. The CDR3 length is 14 residues.

A remark on this clonotype: Given a much more abundant clone one base away, this may be a read error. This chain links TRBV5-4 with TRBJ2-7; no reliable D call. The germline gives CDR1 SGHNT, CDR2 YYREEE (reference sequence). The length of the CDR3 is 13 residues. The CDR3 loop reads CTSSLGISYEQYF. CDR3 nucleotide sequence: TGTACCAGCAGCTTGGGCATTTCCTACGAGCAGTACTTC.

This clonotype was counted only a few times. The V and J genes are TRBV11-2 and TRBJ2-5; the D is unclear. Trimming took off 4 bases at V and 1 base at J, with 7 bases between the two ends. CDR1 is SGHAT and CDR2 is FQNNGV in the germline V gene. The length of the CDR3 is 13 residues. The CDR3 DNA reads as TGTGCCAGCAGCTCTCAGGTCCAAGAGACCCAGTACTTC. Protein product: CASSSQVQETQYF.

The CDR3 reads CASSKARGQARELFF. The CDR3 bases are TGTGCCAGCAGCAAAGCCAGGGGCCAGGCCAGGGAGCTGTTTTTT. The V call is TRBV6-5, the J call TRBJ2-2, with a possible D match to TRBD1 (6 bases). Germline-derived CDR1 and CDR2 are MNHEY and SVGAGI. The V and J ends lost 6 bases and 9 bases respectively, with 20 bases between them. The CDR3 is made up of 15 amino acids.

This clonotype came up a few times. This sequence may be a read error, since a much larger clone differs from it by one base. The chain joins TRBV20-1 to TRBJ1-5, with D unresolved. The germline V gene has CDR1 DFQATT and CDR2 SNEGSKA (reference sequence). The CDR3 runs 12 residues. The chain's CDR3 is CSATRDYQPHHF. The CDR3 DNA reads TGCAGTGCTACCAGAGATTATCAGCCCCATCATTTT.

Of note for this clonotype: A much larger clone lies a single base off, so this may be a read error. This chain joins TRBV11-1 and TRBJ2-7; D is perhaps TRBD1 or TRBD2 (5 bases each). This CDR3 region has 14 residues. The V end was cut by 4 bases, the J end by 6 bases, with 16 bases between. Germline V gives CDR1 SGHAT, CDR2 FQDESV (reference sequence). CDR3 DNA sequence: TGTGCCAGCAGCTGGAGTGAGGGCCAGGGCGAGCAGTACTTC. Residues: CASSWSEGQGEQYF.

The chain has TRBV24-1 and TRBJ2-3, with 10 bases fitting TRBD1. This CDR3 comprises 16 residues. Looked up from germline, CDR1 is KGHDR and CDR2 is SFDVKD. Germline trimming cut 8 bases from V and 4 bases from J; bases unmatched to any gene: 11. The CDR3 DNA follows: TGTGCCACCACTGCCCCGTTGACAGGGGGCGCAGATACGCAGTATTTT. Its protein is CATTAPLTGGADTQYF.

There are many counts of this clonotype. The J gene is TRBJ2-7, the V gene TRBV6-5, with 9 bases aligning to TRBD1. J was trimmed by 6 bases and V by 5 bases; bases with no gene match: 8. The length of the CDR3 is 14 residues. Looked up from germline, CDR1 is MNHEY and CDR2 is SVGAGI. The CDR3 sequence: CASSTGDREGEQYF. The DNA of the CDR3 is TGTGCCAGCAGTACTGGGGACAGGGAGGGCGAGCAGTACTTC.

This clonotype was detected only a few times. One junction end disagrees with the germline gene, perhaps due to a read error. CDR3 bases: TGTGCCAGCAGGCCTCGGGAGGCGGGACAGGGTAGCTCTGAAGCTTCCTTT. It codes for CASRPREAGQGSSEASF. The chain is built from TRBV6-6 and TRBJ1-1; 9 bases map to TRBD1. CDR1 and CDR2 (germline): MNHNY, SVGAGI (reference sequence). This CDR3 region has 17 residues.

This clonotype was detected only once. One junction end does not reproduce the germline sequence, and a read error may be involved. The chain recombines TRBV24-1 with TRBJ1-1; D is unclear. The germline CDR1 and CDR2 sequences are KGHDR and SFDVKD. The CDR3 totals 14 residues. Here the CDR3 reads CVTSDPGRTTEAFF. The CDR3 coding sequence is TGTGTCACCAGTGACCCGGGGAGGACCACTGAAGCTTTCTTT.

The CDR3 DNA reads as TGCGCCAGCAGTTCCTGGAGCAGGGAGGCCGTGCAGTACTTC. Its translation: CASSSWSREAVQYF. This chain joins TRBV4-1 and TRBJ2-7; tentative D call: TRBD2 (6 bases). The CDR3 totals 14 residues. V dropped 6 bases and J dropped 9 bases, with 21 bases sitting between them. Germline V gene data show CDR1 as MGHRA and CDR2 as YSYEKL.

The chain recombines TRBV29-1 with TRBJ2-1; the D is unclear. Per germline, CDR1 SQVTM and CDR2 ANQGSEA. V dropped 8 bases and J dropped 4 bases, with 18 bases sitting between them. This CDR3 contains 14 residues. The CDR3 nucleotides are TGCAGCATCATTCGGATAGCAGTATACAATGAGCAGTTCTTC. It codes for CSIIRIAVYNEQFF.

On this clonotype: Germline and junction disagree at one end, which may indicate a read error. This chain links TRBV5-4 with TRBJ2-6; D is unclear. Germline CDR1 is SGHNT and CDR2 is YYREEE (reference sequence). CDR3 length: 14 residues. The CDR3 loop is CVSSSASGANVLTF. CDR3 DNA sequence: TGTGTCAGCAGCTCGGCCTCTGGGGCCAACGTCCTGACTTTC.

Here the CDR3 DNA reads TGTGCCAGCAACGCCCGGAGGGCCAGCGGGAGATCCAATGAGCAGTTCTTC. Translated: CASNARRASGRSNEQFF. The J gene is TRBJ2-1, the V gene TRBV7-9; 8 bases are shared with TRBD2. CDR3 length equals 17 residues. The germline gives CDR1 SEHNR, CDR2 FQNEAQ (reference sequence). J gave up 6 bases and V 7 bases, and 17 bases lay outside the gene matches.